The present T cell receptor (beta chain) was sequenced within a study of T cells in Graves' hyperthyroidism and ophthalmopathy. Points from the study as a whole: Most thyroid clonotypes expanded above 0.001 were also detected in blood.

This CDR3 region has 13 residues. Trimming removed 3 bases from V and 3 bases from J, with 9 bases in between. Worth noting for this clonotype: The antigen is unknown.

An absence of ophthalmopathy progression within 18 months meant stable Graves' hyperthyroidism. It was RNA transcripts that yielded the amplified TCR beta CDR3 regions. Carried out on the TCR CDR3, a first-round RT-PCR used the HTBI primer set. TCRdb recomputed calls from the multiplex PCR reads with MiXCR, one row per CDR3 protein. The sample yields nearly 750,000 distinct CDR3 sequences, approximately 40% seen once. The source is a woman between 40 and 50 years old with Graves' hyperthyroidism. J is TRBJ2-7 and V is TRBV12-3 or TRBV12-4; D is unresolved. Sample: blood. This CDR3 is CASSFEQSYEQYF. The CDR3 DNA reads as TGTGCCAGCAGTTTTGAACAGAGCTACGAGCAGTACTTC.